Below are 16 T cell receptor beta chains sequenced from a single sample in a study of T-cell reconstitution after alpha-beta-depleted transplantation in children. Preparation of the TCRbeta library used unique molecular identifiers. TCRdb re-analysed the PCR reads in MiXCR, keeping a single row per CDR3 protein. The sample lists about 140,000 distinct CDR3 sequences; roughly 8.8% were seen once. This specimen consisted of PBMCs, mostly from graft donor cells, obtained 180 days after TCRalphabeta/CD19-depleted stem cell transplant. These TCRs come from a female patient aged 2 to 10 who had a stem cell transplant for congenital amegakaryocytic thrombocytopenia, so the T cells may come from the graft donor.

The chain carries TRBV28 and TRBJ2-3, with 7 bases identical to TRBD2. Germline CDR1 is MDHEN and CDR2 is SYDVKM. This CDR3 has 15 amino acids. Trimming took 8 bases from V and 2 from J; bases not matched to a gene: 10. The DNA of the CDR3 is TGTGCCAGCTTGCCCGAAGCGGGAATCACAGATACGCAGTATTTT. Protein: CASLPEAGITDTQYF.

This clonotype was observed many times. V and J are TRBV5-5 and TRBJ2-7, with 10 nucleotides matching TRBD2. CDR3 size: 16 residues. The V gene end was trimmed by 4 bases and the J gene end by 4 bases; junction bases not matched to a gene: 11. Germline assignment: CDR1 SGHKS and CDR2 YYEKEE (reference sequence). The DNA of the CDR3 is TGTGCCAGCAGCCACACCCTAGCGGGAGTTCGGTACGAGCAGTACTTC. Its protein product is CASSHTLAGVRYEQYF.

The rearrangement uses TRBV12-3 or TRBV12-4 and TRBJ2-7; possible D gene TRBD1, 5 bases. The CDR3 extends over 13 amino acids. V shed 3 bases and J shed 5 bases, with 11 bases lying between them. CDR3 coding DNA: TGTGCCAGCAGTTTTTACAGGAATGACGAGCAGTACTTC. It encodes CASSFYRNDEQYF.

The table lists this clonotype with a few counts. DNA of the CDR3: TGTGCCAGCAGTTTCCTAGCGGGAGTGTCCAATGAGCAGTTCTTC. Its protein is CASSFLAGVSNEQFF. The chain carries TRBV12-3 or TRBV12-4 and TRBJ2-1; TRBD2 aligns across 10 bases. J gave up 6 bases and V 3 bases, and 5 bases lay outside the gene matches. The CDR3 has 15 residues.

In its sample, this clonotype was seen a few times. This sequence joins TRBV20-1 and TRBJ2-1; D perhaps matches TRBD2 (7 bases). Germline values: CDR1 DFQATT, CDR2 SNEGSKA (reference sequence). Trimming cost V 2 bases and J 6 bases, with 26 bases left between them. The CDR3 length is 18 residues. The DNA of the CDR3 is TGCAGTGCTAGAAGTCAGGGGCTCGGGCGGGAGTATTCCAATGAGCAGTTCTTC. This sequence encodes CSARSQGLGREYSNEQFF.

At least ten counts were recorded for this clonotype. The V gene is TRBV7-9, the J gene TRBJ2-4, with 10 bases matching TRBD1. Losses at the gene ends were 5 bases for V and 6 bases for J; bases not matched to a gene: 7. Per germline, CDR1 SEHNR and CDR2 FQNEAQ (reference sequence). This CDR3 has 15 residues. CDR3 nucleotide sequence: TGTGCCAGCAGCCTAGACAGGGGGCGTAGAAACATTCAGTACTTC. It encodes CASSLDRGRRNIQYF.

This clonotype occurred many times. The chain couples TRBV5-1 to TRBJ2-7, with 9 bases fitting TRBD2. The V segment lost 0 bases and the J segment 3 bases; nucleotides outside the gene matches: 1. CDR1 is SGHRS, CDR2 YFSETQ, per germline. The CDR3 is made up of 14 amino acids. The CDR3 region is CASSLGTSDYEQYF. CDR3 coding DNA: TGCGCCAGCAGCTTGGGGACTAGCGACTACGAGCAGTACTTC.

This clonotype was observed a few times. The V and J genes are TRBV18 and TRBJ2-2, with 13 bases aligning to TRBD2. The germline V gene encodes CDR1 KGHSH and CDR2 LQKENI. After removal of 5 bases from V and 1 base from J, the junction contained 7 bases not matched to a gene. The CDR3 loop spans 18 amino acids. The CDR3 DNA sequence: TGTGCCAGCTCAGAGGGACTAGCGGGACTGTTGAACACCGGGGAGCTGTTTTTT. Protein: CASSEGLAGLLNTGELFF.

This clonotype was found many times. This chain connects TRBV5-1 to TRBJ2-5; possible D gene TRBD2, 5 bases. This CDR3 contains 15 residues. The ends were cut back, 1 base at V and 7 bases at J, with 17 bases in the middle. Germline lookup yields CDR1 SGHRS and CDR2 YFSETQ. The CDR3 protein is CASSLREWPLGTQYF. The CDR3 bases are TGCGCCAGCAGCTTGCGGGAATGGCCCCTAGGGACCCAGTACTTC.

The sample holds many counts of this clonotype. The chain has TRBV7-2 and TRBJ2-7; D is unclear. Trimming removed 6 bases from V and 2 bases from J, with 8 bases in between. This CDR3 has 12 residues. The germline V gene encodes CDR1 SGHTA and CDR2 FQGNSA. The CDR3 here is CASSFGPYEQYF. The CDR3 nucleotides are TGTGCCAGCAGTTTTGGACCCTACGAGCAGTACTTC.

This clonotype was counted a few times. The CDR3 sequence: CASSPPVPGVGANVLTF. DNA of the CDR3: TGTGCCAGCAGTCCCCCAGTCCCCGGTGTGGGGGCCAACGTCCTGACTTTC. The chain recombines TRBV12-3 or TRBV12-4 with TRBJ2-6; D is unclear. The V end lost 5 bases, the J end lost 4 bases, and 18 bases lay between the germline ends. The CDR3 runs to 17 residues.

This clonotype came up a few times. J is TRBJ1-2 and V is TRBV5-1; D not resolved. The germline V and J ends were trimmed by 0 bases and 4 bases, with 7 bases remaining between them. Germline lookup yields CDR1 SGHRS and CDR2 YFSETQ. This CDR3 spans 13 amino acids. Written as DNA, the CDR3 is TGCGCCAGCAGCTTGGGGGTTGGCTATGGCTACACCTTC. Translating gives CASSLGVGYGYTF.

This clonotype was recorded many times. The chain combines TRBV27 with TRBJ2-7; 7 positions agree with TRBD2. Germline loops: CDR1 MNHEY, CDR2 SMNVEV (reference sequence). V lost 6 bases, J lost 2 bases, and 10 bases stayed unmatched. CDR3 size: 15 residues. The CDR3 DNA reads TGTGCCAGCAGCCCCCAAGCGGGAAACCCCTACGAGCAGTACTTC. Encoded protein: CASSPQAGNPYEQYF.

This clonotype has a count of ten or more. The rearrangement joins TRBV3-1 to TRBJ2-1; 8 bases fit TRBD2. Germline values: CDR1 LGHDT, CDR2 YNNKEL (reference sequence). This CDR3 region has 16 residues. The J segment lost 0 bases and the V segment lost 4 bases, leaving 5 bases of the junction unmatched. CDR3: CASSPHSGDSYNEQFF. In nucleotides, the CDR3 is TGTGCCAGCAGCCCTCATAGCGGGGACTCCTACAATGAGCAGTTCTTC.

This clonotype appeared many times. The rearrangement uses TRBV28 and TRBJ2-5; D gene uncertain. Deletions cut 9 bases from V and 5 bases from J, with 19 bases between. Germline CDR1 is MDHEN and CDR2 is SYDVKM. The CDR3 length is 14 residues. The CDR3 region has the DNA TGTGCCAGTCTTTCGGTCCCCCCGAGTGAGACCCAGTACTTC. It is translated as CASLSVPPSETQYF.

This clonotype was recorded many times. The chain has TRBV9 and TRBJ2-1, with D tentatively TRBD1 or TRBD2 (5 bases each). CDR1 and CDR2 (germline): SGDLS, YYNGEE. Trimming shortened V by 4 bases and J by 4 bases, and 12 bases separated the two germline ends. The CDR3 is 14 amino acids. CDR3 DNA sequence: TGTGCCAGCAGCCTCTCCTGGGGGTACAATGAGCAGTTCTTC. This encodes CASSLSWGYNEQFF.